This T cell receptor beta chain is drawn from a study of Ad26.COV2.S vaccination and SARS-CoV-2 variants. Study observations and caveats: Reported findings describe substantial breadth in spike-specific CD8+ and CD4+ T cell responses following vaccination.

Treatment denoted: 15 to 20 received Ad26.COV2.S at low or high dose, single or two shots; 5 received placebo; per-sample allocation not given. Collection of samples fell on day 63 after the first vaccine or placebo injection. The data were produced by immunoSEQ multiplex PCR, yet TCRdb's version contains in-frame clones alone and is incomplete. The sample has some 340,000 clones; about 86% are singletons. As for this clone: Antigen: not known.

The sequence came from a person aged 18-60 years who received the Ad26.COV2.S COVID-19 vaccine or a placebo. The sample in question was peripheral blood, obtained in a trial of Ad26.COV2.S vaccine versus placebo.

As DNA, the CDR3 is TGTGCCAGCAGCTTAGGACCCGGGCCCTACAATGAGCAGTTCTTC. Translated: CASSLGPGPYNEQFF. The J gene is TRBJ2-1, the V gene TRBV11-2, with D unclear. V lost 1 base to trimming and J lost 2 bases, with 9 bases between them. The CDR3 totals 15 residues. Germline CDR1 and CDR2: SGHAT and FQNNGV. Combining the CDR3 with reference TRBV11-2 and TRBJ2-1 gives the whole variable domain EAGVAQSPRYKIIEKRQSVAFWCNPISGHATLYWYQQILGQGPKLLIQFQNNGVVDDSQLPKDRFSAERLKGVDSTLKIQPAKLEDSAVYLCASSLGPGPYNEQFFGPGTRLTVL.